This TCR beta chain was obtained from a study of T cell clonality in common variable immunodeficiency. Method: immunoSEQ multiplex PCR; TCRdb's copy keeps in-frame clones and lacks some. With 8,000 to 9,500 clones in the sample, the ten largest clones hold about 3.7%. Study-level findings and limits: Compared with healthy controls, CVID subjects showed increased TCRbeta clonality, mostly in about a third. Fewer deletions and N-nucleotide insertions were reportedly seen in common variable immunodeficiency TCR beta sequences.

The germline CDR1 and CDR2 sequences are KGHSH and LQKENI. The CDR3 loop spans 13 amino acids. After removal of 4 bases from V and 4 bases from J, the junction contained 3 bases not matched to a gene. To note about this clone: Its antigen is still unknown. The CDR3 end falls 3 residues outside the read, so it is completed with the germline J gene.

CVID meant reduced serum IgG, IgA and/or IgM plus specific antibody deficiency. Both groups were predominantly of Caucasian heritage. Blood samples were heparinized, roughly 4.5 to 8.5 ml per donor. The J gene is TRBJ1-1, the V gene TRBV18; 7 bases are a match to TRBD1. The clonotype originates from a human donor with common variable immunodeficiency. Sequenced material: peripheral blood mononuclear cells. The CDR3 loop reads CASSLRQGTEAFF. The CDR3 DNA, read in part, is TGTGCCAGCTCACTTCGACAGGGCACTGAA. Filled out from reference TRBV18 and TRBJ1-1, the complete variable domain reads NAGVMQNPRHLVRRRGQEARLRCSPMKGHSHVYWYRQLPEEGLKFMVYLQKENIIDESGMPKERFSAEFPKEGPSILRIQQVVRGDSAAYFCASSLRQGTEAFFGQGTRLTVV.